This T cell receptor beta chain emerged from a study of shared clonotypes between healthy human individuals. Findings and caveats of the study: All-four-donor shared clonotypes had higher generation probabilities than non-shared clonotypes did.

The V and J ends lost 1 base and 4 bases respectively, with 13 bases between them. The CDR3 contains 15 residues. The germline gives CDR1 LNHDA, CDR2 SQIVND (reference sequence). As to this clone: Its antigen remains unidentified.

Using immunoSEQ multiplex PCR, the repertoire was profiled, and TCRdb retains in-frame clones only, with some absent. The sample includes approximately 2.5 million clones, approximately 93% of them seen just once. There were only Caucasian adults among the donors, and all lived in Nashville, Tennessee. The sample comprised naive CD4+ T cells from PBMCs. This sample's subset: CD45RA+ positively selected. The TCR comes from a man aged 18-30 years in good health. Some clones in this sample may be carry-over from other donors' samples. The chain has TRBV19 and TRBJ1-1; D is ambiguous. The CDR3 loop reads CASSIVRLLRTEAFF. In DNA form, the CDR3 reads TGTGCCAGTAGTATAGTACGCCTTTTACGCACTGAAGCTTTCTTT. Variable domain in full (rest from reference TRBV19 and TRBJ1-1): DGGITQSPKYLFRKEGQNVTLSCEQNLNHDAMYWYRQDPGQGLRLIYYSQIVNDFQKGDIAEGYSVSREKKESFPLTVTSAQKNPTAFYLCASSIVRLLRTEAFFGQGTRLTVV.